Listed here are 21 T cell receptor beta chains from one sample, sequenced in a study of early T cells in non-severe SARS-CoV-2 infection. MiXCR was run by TCRdb on the 5' RACE reads, yielding one entry per CDR3 protein. The sample carries 75,000 to 90,000 distinct CDR3 sequences, more than 5% recorded once. Sample: whole blood. The receptors were sampled from an adult who was a healthcare worker with PCR-confirmed SARS-CoV-2 infection or an uninfected control (not recorded which).

This clonotype showed up many times. The rearrangement uses TRBV5-4 and TRBJ2-5; 9 bases line up with TRBD2. Trimming at V came to 4 bases and at J to 5 bases, leaving 9 bases not matched to a gene. Germline CDR1 SGHNT, CDR2 YYREEE (reference sequence). The CDR3 consists of 15 residues. The CDR3 sequence: CASSPVSGSGETQYF. For the CDR3, the DNA is TGTGCCAGCAGCCCAGTTAGCGGGAGCGGGGAGACCCAGTACTTC.

This clonotype was counted many times. V and J are TRBV7-9 and TRBJ2-7; D not certain. Germline lookup yields CDR1 SEHNR and CDR2 FQNEAQ (reference sequence). The CDR3 spans 15 residues. V dropped 1 base and J dropped 0 bases, with 10 bases sitting between them. The CDR3 protein is CASSLVQSSSYEQYF. In DNA form, the CDR3 reads TGTGCCAGCAGCTTAGTGCAGAGCTCCTCCTACGAGCAGTACTTC.

This chain uses TRBV5-1 with TRBJ2-5; no reliable D call. The V end was cut by 4 bases, the J end by 3 bases, with 4 bases between. Germline V gives CDR1 SGHRS, CDR2 YFSETQ. The CDR3 is 11 amino acids. The DNA of the CDR3 is TGCGCCAGCAGCACCAAAGAGACCCAGTACTTC. It codes for CASSTKETQYF.

This clonotype was detected ten times or more. V gene TRBV29-1 combines with J gene TRBJ1-2; TRBD1 might be the D (5 bases). Deletions cut 0 bases from V and 8 bases from J, with 16 bases between. Germline CDR1 and CDR2: SQVTM and ANQGSEA. The CDR3 has 14 amino acids. CDR3 bases: TGCAGCGTTGAAGATCATGGGCAGGGTGGAGGCTACACCTTC. Translated: CSVEDHGQGGGYTF.

This clonotype showed up many times. The chain links TRBV6-1 to TRBJ2-3, with TRBD2 as a possible D gene (6 bases). Germline V lookup: CDR1 MNHNS, CDR2 SASEGT. V lost 4 bases and J 3 bases, leaving 11 bases between the germline ends. The CDR3 spans 14 residues. The CDR3 DNA reads as TGTGCCAGCAGTGCCGGGAGCTGGACAGATACGCAGTATTTT. Encoded protein: CASSAGSWTDTQYF.

This clonotype was seen a few times. At one of its ends the junction is not consistent with the germline gene, which may arise from a read error. The rearrangement uses TRBV10-3 and TRBJ1-1, with D uncertain. From germline, CDR1 is ENHRY and CDR2 SYGVKD. The CDR3 spans 14 residues. The CDR3 nucleotides read TGTGCCATCAGTGAAAAAGAGGATCGGGCTGAAGTTTTCTTT. This codes for CAISEKEDRAEVFF.

This clonotype appeared many times. The V call is TRBV18, the J call TRBJ1-5; TRBD1 is a possible D gene (5 bases). The CDR3 totals 16 residues. Germline V gene data show CDR1 as KGHSH and CDR2 as LQKENI. The V end lost 3 bases, the J end lost 2 bases, and 14 bases lay between the germline ends. The CDR3 protein is CASSPSGHHGNQPQHF. The CDR3 DNA reads TGTGCCAGCTCACCGAGCGGACATCACGGCAATCAGCCCCAGCATTTT.

This clonotype was seen many times. The chain combines TRBV19 with TRBJ2-1, with D perhaps matching TRBD1 (5 bases). CDR3 length equals 15 residues. V lost 2 bases and J lost 10, with 18 bases in between. CDR1 is LNHDA, CDR2 SQIVND, per germline (reference sequence). CDR3 nucleotides: TGTGCCAGTAGTATAACGGCAGGGCCCGCTTGGGAGCAGTTCTTC. It is translated as CASSITAGPAWEQFF.

This clonotype has at least ten counts. The rearrangement joins TRBV10-1 to TRBJ2-7; 8 nucleotides line up with TRBD1. J gave up 7 bases and V 6 bases, and 8 bases lay outside the gene matches. CDR1 WNHNN and CDR2 SYGVQD come from the germline V gene (reference sequence). The CDR3 consists of 13 residues. CDR3 protein: CASSPDRGREQYF. Here the CDR3 DNA reads TGCGCCAGCAGCCCTGACAGGGGTCGAGAGCAGTACTTC.

The sample holds many counts of this clonotype. The rearrangement joins TRBV11-2 to TRBJ1-2; 8 positions agree with TRBD1. The CDR3 contains 16 residues. With V trimmed by 5 bases and J by 4 bases, 12 bases remained unmatched. Per germline, CDR1 SGHAT and CDR2 FQNNGV. As DNA, the CDR3 is TGTGCCAGCAGCCCCGTGGACAGGGCATCCAGCTATGGCTACACCTTC. This sequence encodes CASSPVDRASSYGYTF.

This clonotype was counted a few times. J is TRBJ2-5 and V is TRBV7-7; 9 nucleotides agree with TRBD1. V trimming: 5 bases; J trimming: 2 bases; junction bases outside the gene matches: 3. Germline CDR1 reads SSHAT; CDR2 reads FNYEAQ (reference sequence). CDR3 length: 14 residues. In DNA form, the CDR3 reads TGTGCCAGCAGCACCGACAGGGGGCAAGAGACCCAGTACTTC. Translating gives CASSTDRGQETQYF.

This clonotype was recorded a few times. This chain links TRBV5-5 with TRBJ1-6, with D uncertain. This CDR3 spans 16 amino acids. The V gene lost 0 bases and the J gene lost 5 bases, with 12 bases spanning the gap. Germline CDR1 reads SGHKS; CDR2 reads YYEKEE (reference sequence). CDR3 sequence reads: CASSLEFTADNSPLHF. CDR3 nucleotides: TGTGCCAGCAGCTTGGAGTTCACAGCCGATAATTCACCCCTCCACTTT.

This clonotype was observed a handful of times. The chain links TRBV2 to TRBJ2-7; 9 nucleotides agree with TRBD1. CDR1 SNHLY and CDR2 FYNNEI come from the germline V gene. J gave up 3 bases and V 8 bases, and 8 bases lay outside the gene matches. The CDR3 is 14 residues long. The CDR3: CASGGDRAYYEQYF. The CDR3 nucleotides are TGTGCCAGCGGAGGGGACAGGGCCTACTACGAGCAGTACTTC.

This clonotype has a count of ten or more. The rearrangement joins TRBV11-2 to TRBJ2-7; no firm D call. This CDR3 comprises 15 residues. The germline V and J ends were trimmed by 2 bases and 6 bases, with 17 bases remaining between them. Germline CDR1 and CDR2: SGHAT and FQNNGV. CDR3 sequence reads: CASSLLGRVWSEQYF. CDR3 nucleotides: TGTGCCAGCAGCTTACTCGGTCGAGTATGGTCCGAGCAGTACTTC. Complete variable domain (other parts from reference TRBV11-2 and TRBJ2-7): EAGVAQSPRYKIIEKRQSVAFWCNPISGHATLYWYQQILGQGPKLLIQFQNNGVVDDSQLPKDRFSAERLKGVDSTLKIQPAKLEDSAVYLCASSLLGRVWSEQYFGPGTRLTVT.

This clonotype has a count of ten or more. The chain joins TRBV6-2 or TRBV6-3 to TRBJ2-3; D gene ambiguous. The CDR3 contains 13 residues. Trimming took off 5 bases at V and 8 bases at J, with 14 bases between the two ends. Germline assignment: CDR1 MNHEY and CDR2 SVGEGT. CDR3 region: CASSPADFGTQYF. The DNA of the CDR3 is TGTGCCAGCAGTCCTGCAGATTTTGGTACGCAGTATTTT.

This clonotype was recorded at least ten times. The V gene is TRBV11-2, the J gene TRBJ2-3, with D tentatively TRBD2 (6 bases). The CDR3 is 13 amino acids. The germline V gene encodes CDR1 SGHAT and CDR2 FQNNGV. V was shortened by 6 bases and J by 3 bases, with 10 bases between the two germline ends. This CDR3 reads CASRTGVTDTQYF. Here the CDR3 DNA reads TGTGCCAGCAGAACGGGGGTAACAGATACGCAGTATTTT.

This clonotype was recorded at least ten times. CDR3 sequence: CASSEGTGGNEQFF. The CDR3, as DNA: TGTGCCAGCAGTGAAGGGACAGGGGGCAATGAGCAGTTCTTC. The chain is built from TRBV6-1 and TRBJ2-1; 10 positions agree with TRBD1. Germline loops: CDR1 MNHNS, CDR2 SASEGT. The CDR3 spans 14 residues. After removal of 1 base from V and 6 bases from J, the junction contained 0 bases not matched to a gene.

The rearrangement joins TRBV20-1 to TRBJ2-7; 9 bases fit TRBD1. V lost 0 bases, J lost 2 bases, and 5 bases stayed unmatched. CDR3 length: 15 amino acids. Germline CDR1 and CDR2: DFQATT and SNEGSKA (reference sequence). CDR3: CSARDAGTGTYEQYF. The CDR3 bases are TGCAGTGCTAGAGACGCCGGGACAGGGACCTACGAGCAGTACTTC.

This clonotype has ten or more counts. The V gene is TRBV20-1, the J gene TRBJ2-5, with D unresolved. Trimming took off 1 base at V and 2 bases at J, with 20 bases between the two ends. Per the germline V gene, CDR1 is DFQATT and CDR2 is SNEGSKA (reference sequence). The CDR3 runs 17 residues. The CDR3 sequence: CSARGLPGKGQQETQYF. In DNA form, the CDR3 reads TGCAGTGCTAGAGGGCTACCTGGAAAAGGGCAACAAGAGACCCAGTACTTC.

This clonotype was counted at least ten times. V and J are TRBV3-1 and TRBJ2-7, with D uncertain. The CDR3 extends over 14 amino acids. Looked up from germline, CDR1 is LGHDT and CDR2 is YNNKEL (reference sequence). Deletions cut 0 bases from V and 0 bases from J, with 6 bases between. In nucleotides, the CDR3 is TGTGCCAGCAGCCAAGAATTGAGCTCCTACGAGCAGTACTTC. This codes for CASSQELSSYEQYF.

This clonotype was seen many times. This chain uses TRBV11-2 with TRBJ2-7; 12 nucleotides align to TRBD2. This CDR3 has 16 residues. Germline V CDR1 and CDR2: SGHAT, FQNNGV. The junction had 4 bases not matched to a gene; V was cut back by 1 base and J by 3 bases. The DNA for the CDR3 is TGTGCCAGCAGCTTAGGACTAGCGGGAGACATCTACGAGCAGTACTTC. Encoded protein: CASSLGLAGDIYEQYF. Combining the CDR3 with reference TRBV11-2 and TRBJ2-7 gives the whole variable domain EAGVAQSPRYKIIEKRQSVAFWCNPISGHATLYWYQQILGQGPKLLIQFQNNGVVDDSQLPKDRFSAERLKGVDSTLKIQPAKLEDSAVYLCASSLGLAGDIYEQYFGPGTRLTVT.